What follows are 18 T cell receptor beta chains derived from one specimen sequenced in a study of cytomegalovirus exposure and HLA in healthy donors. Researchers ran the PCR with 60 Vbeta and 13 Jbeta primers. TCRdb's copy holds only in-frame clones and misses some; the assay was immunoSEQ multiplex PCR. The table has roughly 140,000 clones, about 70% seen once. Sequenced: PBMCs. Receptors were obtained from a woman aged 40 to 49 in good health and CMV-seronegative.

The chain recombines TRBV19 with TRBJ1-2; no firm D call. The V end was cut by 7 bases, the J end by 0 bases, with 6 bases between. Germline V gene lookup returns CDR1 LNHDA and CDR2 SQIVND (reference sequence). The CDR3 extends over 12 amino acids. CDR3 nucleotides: TGTGCCAGTACTACCGCTAACTATGGCTACACCTTC. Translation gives CASTTANYGYTF.

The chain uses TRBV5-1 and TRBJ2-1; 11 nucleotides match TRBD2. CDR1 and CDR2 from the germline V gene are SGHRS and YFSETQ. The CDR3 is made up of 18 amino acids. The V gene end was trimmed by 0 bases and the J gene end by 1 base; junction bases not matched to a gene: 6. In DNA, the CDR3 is TGCGCCAGCAGCTTGGCCATTATAGCGGGAGGGTCCTACAATGAGCAGTTCTTC. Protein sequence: CASSLAIIAGGSYNEQFF.

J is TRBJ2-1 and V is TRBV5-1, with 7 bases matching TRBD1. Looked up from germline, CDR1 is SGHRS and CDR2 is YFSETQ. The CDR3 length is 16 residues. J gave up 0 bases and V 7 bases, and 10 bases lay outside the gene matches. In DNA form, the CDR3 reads TGCGCCAGCGGCAGAGGGGACAGCGGCTCCTACAATGAGCAGTTCTTC. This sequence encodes CASGRGDSGSYNEQFF.

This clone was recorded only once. The CDR3, as DNA: TGTGCCAGCACCGGGGGGAAGTTATGGTACAATGAGCAGTTCTTC. Amino acid sequence: CASTGGKLWYNEQFF. The chain joins TRBV13 to TRBJ2-1; the match to TRBD2 covers 7 bases. Unmatched junction bases numbered 10, after V lost 7 bases and J lost 4 bases. The CDR3 has 15 residues. Germline V gene lookup returns CDR1 PRHDT and CDR2 FYEKMQ (reference sequence). Full variable domain (outside the CDR3, taken from reference TRBV13 and TRBJ2-1): AAGVIQSPRHLIKEKRETATLKCYPIPRHDTVYWYQQGPGQDPQFLISFYEKMQSDKGSIPDRFSAQQFSDYHSELNMSSLELGDSALYFCASTGGKLWYNEQFFGPGTRLTVL.

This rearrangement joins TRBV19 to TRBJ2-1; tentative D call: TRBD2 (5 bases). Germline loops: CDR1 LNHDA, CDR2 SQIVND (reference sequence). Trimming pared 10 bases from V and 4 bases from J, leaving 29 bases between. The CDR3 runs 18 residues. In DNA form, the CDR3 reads TGTGCCACAAAGGCCTATGGCGAGGGCCGCTTTTTATACAATGAGCAGTTCTTC. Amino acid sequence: CATKAYGEGRFLYNEQFF.

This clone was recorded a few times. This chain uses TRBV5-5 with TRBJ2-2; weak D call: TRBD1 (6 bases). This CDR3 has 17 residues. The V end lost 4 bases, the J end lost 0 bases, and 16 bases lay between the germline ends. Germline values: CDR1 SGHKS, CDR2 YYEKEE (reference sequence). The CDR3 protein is CASSRTVTTANTGELFF. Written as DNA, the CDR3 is TGTGCCAGCAGCAGGACAGTTACAACAGCGAACACCGGGGAGCTGTTTTTT.

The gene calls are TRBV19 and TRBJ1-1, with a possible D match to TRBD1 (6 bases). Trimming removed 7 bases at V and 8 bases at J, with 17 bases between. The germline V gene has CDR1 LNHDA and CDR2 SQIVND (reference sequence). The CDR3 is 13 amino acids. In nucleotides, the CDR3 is TGTGCCAGTACCCCTATAGGGACATTCGAAGCTTTCTTT. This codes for CASTPIGTFEAFF.

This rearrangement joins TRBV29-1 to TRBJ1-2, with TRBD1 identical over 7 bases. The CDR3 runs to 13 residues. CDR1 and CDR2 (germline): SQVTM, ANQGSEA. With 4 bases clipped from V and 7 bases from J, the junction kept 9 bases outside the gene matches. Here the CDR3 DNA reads TGCAGCGTTGTGGATCAGGGGGTAGGTGGCTACACCTTC. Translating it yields CSVVDQGVGGYTF.

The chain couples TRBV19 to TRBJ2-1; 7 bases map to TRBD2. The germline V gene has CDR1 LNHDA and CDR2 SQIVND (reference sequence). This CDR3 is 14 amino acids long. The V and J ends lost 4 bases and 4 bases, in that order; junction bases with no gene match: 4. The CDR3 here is CASSTTGGYNEQFF. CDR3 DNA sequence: TGTGCCAGTAGTACTACCGGGGGGTACAATGAGCAGTTCTTC.

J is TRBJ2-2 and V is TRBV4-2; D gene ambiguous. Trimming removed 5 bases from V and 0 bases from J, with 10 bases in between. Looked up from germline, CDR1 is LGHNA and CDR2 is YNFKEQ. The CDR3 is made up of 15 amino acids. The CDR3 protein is CASSGKTANTGELFF. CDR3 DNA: TGTGCCAGCAGCGGTAAAACGGCGAACACCGGGGAGCTGTTTTTT.

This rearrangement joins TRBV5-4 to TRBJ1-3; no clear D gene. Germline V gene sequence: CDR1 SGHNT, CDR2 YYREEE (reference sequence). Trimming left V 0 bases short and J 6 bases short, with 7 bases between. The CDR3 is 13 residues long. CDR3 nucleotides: TGTGCCAGCAGCTTGGAGCAGGAAAACACCATATATTTT. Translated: CASSLEQENTIYF. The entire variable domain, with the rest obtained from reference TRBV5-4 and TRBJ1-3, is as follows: ETGVTQSPTHLIKTRGQQVTLRCSSQSGHNTVSWYQQALGQGPQFIFQYYREEENGRGNFPPRFSGLQFPNYSSELNVNALELDDSALYLCASSLEQENTIYFGEGSWLTVV.

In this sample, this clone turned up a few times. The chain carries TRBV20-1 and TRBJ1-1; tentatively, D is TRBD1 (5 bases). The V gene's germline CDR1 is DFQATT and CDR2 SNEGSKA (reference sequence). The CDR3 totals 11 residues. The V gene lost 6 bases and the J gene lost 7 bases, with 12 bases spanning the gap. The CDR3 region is CSARGVGEAFF. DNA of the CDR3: TGCAGTGCGCGGGGGGTGGGTGAAGCTTTCTTT.

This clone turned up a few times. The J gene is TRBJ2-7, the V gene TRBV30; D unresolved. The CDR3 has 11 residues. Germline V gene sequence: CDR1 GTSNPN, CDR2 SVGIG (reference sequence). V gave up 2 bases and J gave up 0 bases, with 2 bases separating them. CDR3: CAWSHSYEQYF. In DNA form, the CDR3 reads TGTGCCTGGAGTCACTCCTACGAGCAGTACTTC.

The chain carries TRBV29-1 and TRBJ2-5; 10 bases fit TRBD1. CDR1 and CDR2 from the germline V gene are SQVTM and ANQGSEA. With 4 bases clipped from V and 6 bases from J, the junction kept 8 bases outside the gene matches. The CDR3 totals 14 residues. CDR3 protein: CSVGPTGGAKTQYF. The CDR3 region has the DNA TGCAGCGTTGGCCCGACAGGGGGCGCAAAGACCCAGTACTTC.

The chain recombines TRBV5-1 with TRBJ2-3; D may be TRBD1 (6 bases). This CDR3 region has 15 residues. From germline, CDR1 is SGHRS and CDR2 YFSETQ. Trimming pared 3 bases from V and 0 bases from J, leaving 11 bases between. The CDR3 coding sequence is TGCGCCAGCAGCTCGACCAGGGGCAGCACAGATACGCAGTATTTT. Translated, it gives CASSSTRGSTDTQYF.

CDR3 DNA sequence: TGTGCCAGTAGTATCGGGTTCGGCGGATCACCCGCCTACGAGCAGTACTTC. Protein sequence: CASSIGFGGSPAYEQYF. This chain links TRBV19 with TRBJ2-7; D gene uncertain. CDR1 LNHDA and CDR2 SQIVND come from the germline V gene (reference sequence). The CDR3 totals 17 residues. V shed 3 bases and J shed 2 bases, with 20 bases lying between them.

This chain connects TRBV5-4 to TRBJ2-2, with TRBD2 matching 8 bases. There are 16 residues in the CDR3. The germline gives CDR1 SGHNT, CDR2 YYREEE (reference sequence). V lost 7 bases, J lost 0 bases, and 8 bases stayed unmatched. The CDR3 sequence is CASGRLATANTGELFF. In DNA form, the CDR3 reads TGTGCCAGCGGCCGACTAGCGACCGCGAACACCGGGGAGCTGTTTTTT.

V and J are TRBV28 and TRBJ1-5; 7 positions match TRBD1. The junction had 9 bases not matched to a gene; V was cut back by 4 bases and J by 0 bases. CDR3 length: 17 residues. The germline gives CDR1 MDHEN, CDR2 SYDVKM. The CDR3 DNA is TGTGCCAGCAGTTGGGGGACAGCTTCATATAGCAATCAGCCCCAGCATTTT. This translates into CASSWGTASYSNQPQHF.